This T cell receptor (beta chain) was sequenced in a study of blood T cell repertoires in COVID-19. With 0 bases clipped from V and 4 bases from J, the junction kept 2 bases outside the gene matches. The CDR3 loop spans 14 amino acids. From germline, CDR1 is SGHKS and CDR2 YYEKEE (reference sequence). Using immunoSEQ multiplex PCR, the repertoire was profiled, and TCRdb retains in-frame clones only, with some absent. The sample lists a few hundred thousand clones, 70% to 90% occurring once. Individuals aged about 18 to 90 years were recruited from some 26 US areas. Sequenced material: PBMCs or T cells enriched from blood (not recorded which). The chain is built from TRBV5-5 and TRBJ1-2; 8 bases map to TRBD1. This clonotype originated in a woman aged 35 to 49 with acute COVID-19. This CDR3 reads CASSLGQGSYGYTF. CDR3 DNA: TGTGCCAGCAGCTTGGGACAGGGGAGCTATGGCTACACCTTC.